A single sample is the source of the 32 T cell receptor beta chains below, sequenced in a study of blood T cell repertoires in COVID-19. Data came from immunoSEQ multiplex PCR; TCRdb stores just in-frame clones and leaves some out. The data contain some 96,000 clones, roughly 85% of them singletons. Sequencing input: peripheral blood. The receptors here all came from a woman in her 70s with acute or convalescent COVID-19.

The chain combines TRBV2 with TRBJ1-5, with 9 bases that match TRBD1. The CDR3 has 15 residues. Germline CDR1 reads SNHLY; CDR2 reads FYNNEI. V was pared by 4 bases and J by 6 bases, with 7 bases of the junction left unmatched. CDR3 in DNA: TGTGCCAGCAGTGCCCCGGGACAGGGCTCTCAGCCCCAGCATTTT. Protein product: CASSAPGQGSQPQHF.

The chain links TRBV30 to TRBJ2-7, with a possible D match to TRBD1 (6 bases). The CDR3 runs to 15 residues. Germline assignment: CDR1 GTSNPN and CDR2 SVGIG (reference sequence). V was shortened by 3 bases and J by 5 bases, with 20 bases between the two germline ends. CDR3 sequence (DNA): TGTGCCTGGAGGAATACCGACGACAGGTCCCACGAGCAGTACTTC. Its protein product is CAWRNTDDRSHEQYF.

The V gene is TRBV9, the J gene TRBJ2-2; the match to TRBD2 covers 9 bases. V lost 0 bases and J lost 5; bases outside the gene matches: 5. The CDR3 spans 16 residues. Per the germline V gene, CDR1 is SGDLS and CDR2 is YYNGEE. The CDR3 spells CASSVGGLAPTGELFF. The CDR3 nucleotides are TGTGCCAGCAGCGTAGGTGGACTAGCGCCTACCGGGGAGCTGTTTTTT.

The chain's CDR3 is CASSLAGREHGYTF. As DNA, the CDR3 is TGTGCCAGCAGCTTAGCAGGGAGGGAACATGGCTACACCTTC. The rearrangement links TRBV11-2 to TRBJ1-2; D might be TRBD1 (5 bases). Germline lookup yields CDR1 SGHAT and CDR2 FQNNGV. V was clipped by 1 base and J by 6 bases, with 12 bases between them. This CDR3 region has 14 residues.

V is TRBV27 and J is TRBJ1-5; 7 bases agree with TRBD1. The CDR3 covers 15 residues. Germline-derived CDR1 and CDR2 are MNHEY and SMNVEV (reference sequence). V lost 4 bases and J lost 3; bases outside the gene matches: 6. The CDR3, as DNA: TGTGCCAGCAGTTCCGCCAGGGGGGCCAATCAGCCCCAGCATTTT. It codes for CASSSARGANQPQHF.

The chain employs TRBV5-1 and TRBJ1-6, with TRBD1 matching over 12 bases. Germline values: CDR1 SGHRS, CDR2 YFSETQ. Unmatched junction bases numbered 6, after V lost 4 bases and J lost 7 bases. The CDR3 is made up of 16 amino acids. The CDR3 coding sequence is TGCGCCAGCAGCGCTTCGGGACAGGGGGCAAATTCACCCCTCCACTTT. Protein sequence: CASSASGQGANSPLHF.

This clone occurred many times. CDR3 nucleotides: TGTGCCAGCAGTTACTTAGGACAGAGTATAGATGAGCAGTTCTTC. Translation: CASSYLGQSIDEQFF. The chain has TRBV6-2 or TRBV6-3 and TRBJ2-1; D may be TRBD1 (6 bases). Germline CDR1 is MNHEY and CDR2 is SVGEGT. This CDR3 comprises 15 residues. Trimming left V 1 base short and J 8 bases short, with 15 bases between.

The chain employs TRBV19 and TRBJ2-2; weak D call: TRBD1 (5 bases). The CDR3 contains 16 residues. Germline CDR1 and CDR2: LNHDA and SQIVND (reference sequence). V was shortened by 1 base and J by 3 bases, with 12 bases between the two germline ends. The CDR3 loop reads CASSIGTGGDTGELFF. The DNA for the CDR3 is TGTGCCAGTAGTATAGGAACAGGTGGAGACACCGGGGAGCTGTTTTTT.

The gene calls are TRBV3-1 (or the pseudogene TRBV3-2) and TRBJ1-2; 11 bases are a match to TRBD1. Germline values: CDR1 LGHDT, CDR2 YNNKEL (reference sequence). The trim removed 1 base at V and 8 bases at J, leaving 3 bases unmatched. CDR3 length: 14 residues. The CDR3 loop reads CASSQGTGGDGYTF. CDR3 nucleotide sequence: TGTGCCAGCAGCCAAGGGACAGGGGGCGACGGCTACACCTTC.

The chain carries TRBV30 and TRBJ1-5; 7 bases are a match to TRBD1. The CDR3 has 16 residues. Germline V gene sequence: CDR1 GTSNPN, CDR2 SVGIG (reference sequence). V lost 2 bases to trimming and J lost 0 bases; unmatched junction nucleotides: 7. CDR3 protein: CAWSRSRTGSNQPQHF. CDR3 sequence (DNA): TGTGCCTGGAGTAGAAGTAGGACAGGTAGCAATCAGCCCCAGCATTTT.

The chain couples TRBV7-3 to TRBJ2-1; TRBD1 is a possible D gene (5 bases). The CDR3 consists of 13 residues. The germline V gene encodes CDR1 SGHTA and CDR2 FQGTGA. V gave up 6 bases and J gave up 7 bases, with 13 bases separating them. The CDR3 loop is CASSLPGQNEQFF. The DNA for the CDR3 is TGTGCCAGCAGTCTTCCAGGACAAAATGAGCAGTTCTTC. The variable domain in full, completed from reference TRBV7-3 and TRBJ2-1, reads GAGVSQTPSNKVTEKGKYVELRCDPISGHTALYWYRQSLGQGPEFLIYFQGTGAADDSGLPNDRFFAVRPEGSVSTLKIQRTERGDSAVYLCASSLPGQNEQFFGPGTRLTVL.

This chain uses TRBV19 with TRBJ1-5; D remains ambiguous. The V gene lost 0 bases and the J gene lost 5 bases, with 23 bases spanning the gap. The CDR3 sequence is 19 residues long. Per germline, CDR1 LNHDA and CDR2 SQIVND (reference sequence). CDR3 region: CASSIDKFSALLGDQPQHF. CDR3 in DNA: TGTGCCAGTAGTATAGATAAGTTTTCCGCTTTATTGGGAGATCAGCCCCAGCATTTT. The variable domain in full, completed from reference TRBV19 and TRBJ1-5, reads DGGITQSPKYLFRKEGQNVTLSCEQNLNHDAMYWYRQDPGQGLRLIYYSQIVNDFQKGDIAEGYSVSREKKESFPLTVTSAQKNPTAFYLCASSIDKFSALLGDQPQHFGDGTRLSIL.

The chain couples TRBV5-4 to TRBJ2-2; perhaps TRBD2 as D (5 bases). Looked up from germline, CDR1 is SGHNT and CDR2 is YYREEE (reference sequence). V lost 2 bases and J 5 bases, leaving 10 bases between the germline ends. This CDR3 has 14 residues. CDR3 protein: CASSLEGPTGELFF. CDR3 nucleotides: TGTGCCAGCAGCTTAGAGGGTCCAACCGGGGAGCTGTTTTTT. The variable domain in full, completed from reference TRBV5-4 and TRBJ2-2, reads ETGVTQSPTHLIKTRGQQVTLRCSSQSGHNTVSWYQQALGQGPQFIFQYYREEENGRGNFPPRFSGLQFPNYSSELNVNALELDDSALYLCASSLEGPTGELFFGEGSRLTVL.

This clone appeared a single time. V and J are TRBV6-5 and TRBJ1-1; TRBD1 might be the D (6 bases). The CDR3 runs to 14 residues. The ends were cut back, 4 bases at V and 4 bases at J, with 13 bases in the middle. Germline V lookup: CDR1 MNHEY, CDR2 SVGAGI. CDR3 DNA sequence: TGTGCCAGCAGTTTAGGGGGTAGCGTCACTGAAGCTTTCTTT. This codes for CASSLGGSVTEAFF.

The genes are TRBV4-2 and TRBJ1-4, with TRBD1 as a possible D gene (5 bases). CDR1 is LGHNA, CDR2 YNFKEQ, per germline. The CDR3 totals 13 residues. The V and J ends lost 4 bases and 5 bases respectively, with 8 bases between them. Here the CDR3 reads CASSRDRNEKLFF. The CDR3, as DNA: TGTGCCAGCAGCCGAGACAGAAATGAAAAACTGTTTTTT.

J is TRBJ2-2 and V is TRBV30; D may be TRBD2 (6 bases). V was pared by 1 base and J by 4 bases, with 10 bases between. The germline V gene has CDR1 GTSNPN and CDR2 SVGIG (reference sequence). The CDR3 contains 14 residues. The CDR3 reads CAWSAGVPTGELFF. CDR3 nucleotide sequence: TGTGCCTGGAGTGCGGGGGTTCCCACCGGGGAGCTGTTTTTT.

The chain couples TRBV29-1 to TRBJ2-5; TRBD2 matches 7 bases. With V trimmed by 7 bases and J by 1 base, 9 bases remained unmatched. The germline CDR1 and CDR2 sequences are SQVTM and ANQGSEA. There are 14 residues in the CDR3. The CDR3 spells CSAHRRGFQETQYF. CDR3 DNA: TGCAGCGCCCACCGGCGGGGGTTCCAAGAGACCCAGTACTTC.

CDR3 coding DNA: TGTGCCAGCACTACCCTTATGAATTCACCCCTCCACTTT. Amino acids: CASTTLMNSPLHF. The chain joins TRBV12-3 or TRBV12-4 to TRBJ1-6; unclear D gene. V lost 7 bases and J 7 bases, leaving 11 bases between the germline ends. The CDR3 consists of 13 residues.

The chain carries TRBV2 and TRBJ1-1; possibly TRBD1 for D (6 bases). CDR3 length: 15 amino acids. Germline CDR1 is SNHLY and CDR2 is FYNNEI. V was clipped by 2 bases and J by 5 bases, with 15 bases between them. For the CDR3, the DNA is TGTGCCAGCAGTGAAAATAGCCTGCAGGGGACTGAAGCTTTCTTT. This codes for CASSENSLQGTEAFF.

The chain has TRBV24-1 and TRBJ2-3, with TRBD2 matching 10 bases. Germline V CDR1 and CDR2: KGHDR, SFDVKD. Unmatched junction bases numbered 8, after V lost 6 bases and J lost 6 bases. This CDR3 comprises 15 residues. The CDR3 nucleotides read TGTGCCACCAGTACCACAGCGGGGGGGTCTGATACGCAGTATTTT. It codes for CATSTTAGGSDTQYF.

As regards this clone: The same CDR3 is also encoded by other DNA sequences in this sample. Written as DNA, the CDR3 is TGTGCCATCAGTGGGACAGGGGGGAACACTGAAGCTTTCTTT. This codes for CAISGTGGNTEAFF. This chain joins TRBV10-3 and TRBJ1-1; 10 bases align to TRBD1. The trim removed 4 bases at V and 1 base at J, leaving 0 bases unmatched. Germline V lookup: CDR1 ENHRY, CDR2 SYGVKD. The CDR3 spans 14 residues.

The gene calls are TRBV11-2 and TRBJ1-1; TRBD1 might be the D (5 bases). V lost 4 bases to trimming and J lost 4 bases, with 13 bases between them. Germline CDR1 SGHAT, CDR2 FQNNGV. The CDR3 spans 14 residues. The chain's CDR3 is CASSYPSGGTEAFF. The CDR3 nucleotides read TGTGCCAGCAGCTACCCATCCGGGGGCACTGAAGCTTTCTTT.

DNA of the CDR3: TGTGCCATCAGTGAGTCGTCGGGGACAGGGGAGGGTGGCTACACCTTC. This gives the protein CAISESSGTGEGGYTF. The chain has TRBV10-3 and TRBJ1-2, with 10 bases fitting TRBD1. With V trimmed by 0 bases and J by 7 bases, 8 bases remained unmatched. CDR3 length equals 16 residues. CDR1 ENHRY and CDR2 SYGVKD come from the germline V gene.

A word on this clone: The sample has other DNA sequences that encode this CDR3 too. The chain recombines TRBV11-2 with TRBJ1-1, with 7 nucleotides matching TRBD1. CDR1 and CDR2 from the germline V gene are SGHAT and FQNNGV. CDR3 length equals 15 residues. J gave up 0 bases and V 5 bases, and 6 bases lay outside the gene matches. CDR3: CASSPRQGLNTEAFF. CDR3 in DNA: TGTGCCAGCAGCCCGAGACAGGGACTGAACACTGAAGCTTTCTTT. Looking up the rest from reference TRBV11-2 and TRBJ1-1 gives the full variable domain: EAGVAQSPRYKIIEKRQSVAFWCNPISGHATLYWYQQILGQGPKLLIQFQNNGVVDDSQLPKDRFSAERLKGVDSTLKIQPAKLEDSAVYLCASSPRQGLNTEAFFGQGTRLTVV.

The sample holds a few counts of this clone. The CDR3: CASRGTSYTDTQYF. The CDR3 nucleotides are TGTGCCAGCAGGGGGACTAGCTACACAGATACGCAGTATTTT. The V gene is TRBV6-5, the J gene TRBJ2-3; 9 bases fit TRBD2. With 6 bases clipped from V and 2 bases from J, the junction kept 3 bases outside the gene matches. Germline V gene lookup returns CDR1 MNHEY and CDR2 SVGAGI. The CDR3 spans 14 residues.

V is TRBV7-9 and J is TRBJ2-7, with D unresolved. The germline V gene has CDR1 SEHNR and CDR2 FQNEAQ (reference sequence). The CDR3 covers 12 residues. Trimming cost V 5 bases and J 5 bases, with 10 bases left between them. The CDR3 sequence: CASSATGHEQYV. The CDR3, as DNA: TGTGCCAGCAGCGCCACGGGTCACGAGCAGTACGTC.

CDR3 DNA: TGTGCCAGCAGCTCCGGACAGGGCACTGAAGCTTTCTTT. Protein sequence: CASSSGQGTEAFF. The V gene is TRBV7-9, the J gene TRBJ1-1, with TRBD1 identical over 8 bases. This CDR3 region has 13 residues. V lost 4 bases to trimming and J lost 4 bases; unmatched junction nucleotides: 2. CDR1 SEHNR and CDR2 FQNEAQ come from the germline V gene (reference sequence).

The V gene is TRBV6-5, the J gene TRBJ1-2, with a tentative D call TRBD1 (5 bases). CDR1 is MNHEY, CDR2 SVGAGI, per germline. Trimming removed 6 bases from V and 0 bases from J, with 8 bases in between. This CDR3 is built from 13 residues. The CDR3 region has the DNA TGTGCCAGCAGGGACATCTCTAACTATGGCTACACCTTC. Amino acid sequence: CASRDISNYGYTF.

As for this clone: Distinct nucleotide sequences in the sample also encode this CDR3. The chain employs TRBV12-3 or TRBV12-4 and TRBJ1-1, with TRBD1 matching 8 bases. This CDR3 is 11 amino acids long. V lost 9 bases, J lost 8 bases, and 5 bases stayed unmatched. Here the CDR3 reads CASSRGPEAFF. The DNA of the CDR3 is TGTGCCAGTAGCAGGGGGCCAGAAGCTTTCTTT.

The J gene is TRBJ2-5, the V gene TRBV3-1 (or the pseudogene TRBV3-2); 8 positions match TRBD2. This CDR3 comprises 15 residues. Germline CDR1 LGHDT, CDR2 YNNKEL (reference sequence). J gave up 5 bases and V 4 bases, and 9 bases lay outside the gene matches. The DNA for the CDR3 is TGTGCCAGCAGCCTATACGGGGGGGGCCCGGAGACCCAGTACTTC. Translated, it gives CASSLYGGGPETQYF.

This clone was seen only a few times. V and J are TRBV5-1 and TRBJ1-4; TRBD1 might be the D (5 bases). Germline CDR1 is SGHRS and CDR2 is YFSETQ. This CDR3 contains 15 residues. The ends were cut back, 5 bases at V and 2 bases at J, with 13 bases in the middle. CDR3 DNA sequence: TGCGCCAGCAGTTTTCAGGGAGGGACTAATGAAAAACTGTTTTTT. It is translated as CASSFQGGTNEKLFF. Full variable domain (remainder filled in from reference TRBV5-1 and TRBJ1-4): KAGVTQTPRYLIKTRGQQVTLSCSPISGHRSVSWYQQTPGQGLQFLFEYFSETQRNKGNFPGRFSGRQFSNSRSEMNVSTLELGDSALYLCASSFQGGTNEKLFFGSGTQLSVL.

This chain joins TRBV5-1 and TRBJ2-1, with 7 bases lining up with TRBD2. Germline V gene lookup returns CDR1 SGHRS and CDR2 YFSETQ. The CDR3 length is 15 residues. The V segment lost 7 bases and the J segment 6 bases; nucleotides outside the gene matches: 13. CDR3: CASALEWRGFNEQFF. The DNA for the CDR3 is TGCGCCAGCGCCCTGGAATGGCGGGGGTTCAATGAGCAGTTCTTC.